The rows below give T cell receptor beta chains drawn from one sample of a study of blood T cell repertoires in COVID-19. Data came from immunoSEQ multiplex PCR; TCRdb stores just in-frame clones and leaves some out. The data contain roughly 250,000 clones, over 75% of them singletons. The sample consisted of PBMCs or T cells enriched from blood (not recorded which). The receptors shown here come from a woman aged 30 to 39 who had recovered from COVID-19. Both conserved end residues are part of each CDR3. Each record gives: CDR3 DNA, CDR3 protein, D gene, clone size, V gene, J gene. D genes are given only for firm matches. The size field is filled for only some rows; it gives once, few, many or a size class.

TGTGCCAGCAGCTTAGGCCTAGCGGGGGGCTACAATGAGCAGTTCTTC	CASSLGLAGGYNEQFF	TRBD2	-	TRBV11-3	TRBJ2-1
TGTGCCAGCAGTGAAGCTGCGCGGGATGGAGAGACCCAGTACTTC	CASSEAARDGETQYF	-	-	TRBV2	TRBJ2-5
TGCAGCGTTGTCCAGGTCAACTCTGGAAACACCATATATTTT	CSVVQVNSGNTIYF	-	-	TRBV29-1	TRBJ1-3
TGTGCCAGCAGTGCTGCTGGAAACACCATATATTTT	CASSAAGNTIYF	-	once	TRBV25-1	TRBJ1-3
TGTGCCAGCAGCCCTGGGGGGGCTCGCGGCACTGAAGCTTTCTTT	CASSPGGARGTEAFF	-	-	TRBV11-3	TRBJ1-1
TGCGCCAGCAGCAAGCAACTCGGGACAGGGGGCGATGAGCAGTTCTTC	CASSKQLGTGGDEQFF	TRBD1	-	TRBV5-1	TRBJ2-1
TGCGCCAGCAGCCAAGATCTCGGGGATGGCTACACCTTC	CASSQDLGDGYTF	-	-	TRBV4-1	TRBJ1-2
TGTGCCAGTGAGGCCCCAGATACGCAGTATTTT	CASEAPDTQYF	-	-	TRBV19	TRBJ2-3
TGTGCCAGCAGCTTAGCCGGGAGCTCCCACCATGAGCAGTTCTTC	CASSLAGSSHHEQFF	-	once	TRBV7-2	TRBJ2-1
TGTGCCAGCAGCGTAAGGGACACTAACACTGAAGCTTTCTTT	CASSVRDTNTEAFF	-	-	TRBV11-2	TRBJ1-1
TGTGCCAGCAGTTACGGACAGGGGGATATCACCGGGGAGCTGTTTTTT	CASSYGQGDITGELFF	TRBD1	once	TRBV6-5	TRBJ2-2
TGCGCCAGCAGCTTCCGCGTTGGGGCTAGCTCCTATAATTCACCCCTCCACTTT	CASSFRVGASSYNSPLHF	-	-	TRBV5-1	TRBJ1-6
TGTGCCAGCAGCTTAGTGGACAGGGGACCCTACGAGCAGTACTTC	CASSLVDRGPYEQYF	TRBD1	-	TRBV7-2	TRBJ2-7
TGTGCCAGCAGTGAAGGTTCGGTTAATGAAGCTTTCTTT	CASSEGSVNEAFF	-	-	TRBV6-1	TRBJ1-1
TGTGCCAGCAGCCGCTTTACCCCGGGCCAAGAGACCCAGTACTTC	CASSRFTPGQETQYF	-	-	TRBV7-2	TRBJ2-5
TGTGCCAGCAGTGAACCAACGGCGAGGACAGGGGGCGCATATGGCTACACCTTC	CASSEPTARTGGAYGYTF	TRBD1	-	TRBV2	TRBJ1-2
TGTGCCAGCAGCTTAGGGACAGGGGGTAGTCAGCCCCAGCATTTT	CASSLGTGGSQPQHF	TRBD1	-	TRBV7-9	TRBJ1-5
TGCAGCGTTGAAAAGCGGGAGGGCCTATACGAGCAGTACTTC	CSVEKREGLYEQYF	TRBD2	-	TRBV29-1	TRBJ2-7
TGTGCCAGCAGCGGGGACAGGGGGGACACTGAAGCTTTCTTT	CASSGDRGDTEAFF	TRBD1	-	TRBV9	TRBJ1-1
TGTGCCAGCAGTGAGGGCAATGACCGGTTGAACACTGAAGCTTTCTTT	CASSEGNDRLNTEAFF	-	-	TRBV27	TRBJ1-1
TGTGCCAGCAGGGACAGGGGGCGCGGGTTATCCTATGGCTACACCTTC	CASRDRGRGLSYGYTF	TRBD1	-	TRBV2	TRBJ1-2
TGTGCCAGCAGCTTGGGGGACAGAAGAGAAAAACTGTTTTTT	CASSLGDRREKLFF	TRBD1	-	TRBV5-6	TRBJ1-4
TGTGCCAGCAGCTTGAAACTGTTGAACACTGAAGCTTTCTTT	CASSLKLLNTEAFF	-	-	TRBV5-7	TRBJ1-1
TGTGCCAGTACGGAGGAGAATCAGCCCCAGCATTTT	CASTEENQPQHF	-	-	TRBV19	TRBJ1-5
TGCGCCAGCAGCTTGGGACCGGGGACAGGGGATAGAGATACGCAGTATTTT	CASSLGPGTGDRDTQYF	TRBD1	-	TRBV5-1	TRBJ2-3
TGTGCCAGCCAGGGGGCAGGATTCGATCAGCCCCAGCATTTT	CASQGAGFDQPQHF	TRBD1	-	TRBV27	TRBJ1-5
TGTGCCAGCAGCTCCGGACAGAGCTCCTACAATGAGCAGTTCTTC	CASSSGQSSYNEQFF	-	-	TRBV9	TRBJ2-1
TGCGCCAGCAACCTCGGGGGGACCTATAATTCACCCCTCCACTTT	CASNLGGTYNSPLHF	-	once	TRBV23-1	TRBJ1-6
TGTGCCAGCAGTTTCTCCTGGCTAGCGGGGGGCCGCTTCTCCTACGAGCAGTACTTC	CASSFSWLAGGRFSYEQYF	TRBD2	-	TRBV28	TRBJ2-7
TGTGCCAGCAGCCAAGAATACAGGGACACCACCTTC	CASSQEYRDTTF	-	-	TRBV3-1/TRBV3-2	TRBJ1-2
TGTGCCAGCAGGGCAGGGGTGATGAACACTGAAGCTTTCTTT	CASRAGVMNTEAFF	-	-	TRBV27	TRBJ1-1
TGCCCTACGGGGGGGCGGAAAGAGACCCAGTACTTC	CPTGGRKETQYF	TRBD2	-	TRBV15	TRBJ2-5
TGTGCCAGCAGCCCTCAAAGGGGCGGTTCACCCCTCCACTTT	CASSPQRGGSPLHF	-	once	TRBV28	TRBJ1-6
TGTGCCAGCAGTTACATGGCTAGCGGGGCCAATGAGCAGTTCTTC	CASSYMASGANEQFF	TRBD2	-	TRBV6-6	TRBJ2-1
TGTGCCACCAGTGATTATAGGACAGGGAACGCTTTCTTT	CATSDYRTGNAFF	TRBD1	-	TRBV24-1	TRBJ1-1
TGTGCCAGCAGTTCTCCCGACAGGGGTTACACCATATATTTT	CASSSPDRGYTIYF	TRBD1	-	TRBV28	TRBJ1-3
TGTGCCAGCAGCCCGGGAACCGATTTAACGGCTGAAGCTTTCTTT	CASSPGTDLTAEAFF	-	-	TRBV11-3	TRBJ1-1
TGTGCCAGTATTTCCAAATTTCAGGGAACCCACGAGCAGTACTTC	CASISKFQGTHEQYF	-	-	TRBV19	TRBJ2-7
TGTGCCAGCAGTTTATGGGGAGACGGAGCCAAAAACATTCAGTACTTC	CASSLWGDGAKNIQYF	-	-	TRBV28	TRBJ2-4
TGTGCCAGCAGCTTTGGGGAACAGGGGGCTGGGGGCTACACCTTC	CASSFGEQGAGGYTF	TRBD1	many	TRBV5-4	TRBJ1-2